The 14 T cell receptor beta chains reported below all come from one sample, sequenced in a study of T cells in Graves' hyperthyroidism and ophthalmopathy. TCR beta CDR3 regions were amplified from RNA. Using the HTBI primer set, a first-round RT-PCR was run on the TCR CDR3. TCRdb re-analysed the multiplex PCR reads in MiXCR, keeping a single row per CDR3 protein. Among around 300,000 distinct CDR3 sequences listed, 20% to 30% were seen once. Sequenced input: blood. The receptors derive from a man between 35 and 55 years old with Graves' hyperthyroidism that later progressed to Graves' ophthalmopathy.

The table lists this clonotype with many counts. Here the CDR3 DNA reads TGTGCCAGTAGTATAGTGGGGGTTTTGGCCTCTGGGGCCAACGTCCTGACTTTC. Translation: CASSIVGVLASGANVLTF. The rearrangement joins TRBV19 to TRBJ2-6; D could derive from TRBD1 or TRBD2 (5 bases each). Germline V lookup: CDR1 LNHDA, CDR2 SQIVND (reference sequence). This CDR3 spans 18 amino acids. V was clipped by 1 base and J by 0 bases, with 13 bases between them.

This clonotype was seen many times. The V call is TRBV19, the J call TRBJ2-5, with D perhaps TRBD2 (6 bases). The V end was cut by 3 bases, the J end by 5 bases, with 16 bases between. From germline, CDR1 is LNHDA and CDR2 SQIVND (reference sequence). CDR3 length: 15 residues. The CDR3 DNA sequence: TGTGCCAGTAGTATCGCTGGAGGGGTTTGGGAGACCCAGTACTTC. As protein: CASSIAGGVWETQYF. Variable domain in full (rest from reference TRBV19 and TRBJ2-5): DGGITQSPKYLFRKEGQNVTLSCEQNLNHDAMYWYRQDPGQGLRLIYYSQIVNDFQKGDIAEGYSVSREKKESFPLTVTSAQKNPTAFYLCASSIAGGVWETQYFGPGTRLLVL.

The chain combines TRBV28 with TRBJ2-5; D perhaps matches TRBD1 (7 bases). This CDR3 is 17 amino acids long. Germline V gives CDR1 MDHEN, CDR2 SYDVKM. With 1 base removed from V and 2 bases from J, the gap between germline ends came to 17 bases. The CDR3 DNA is TGTGCCAGCAGTTTATTAGGGGGCGGGACTCTACAAGAGACCCAGTACTTC. Its protein is CASSLLGGGTLQETQYF.

The CDR3 coding sequence is TGTGCCAGCAGTTATAACCCCCGCCAGGGGCACTACGAGCAGTACTTC. Residues: CASSYNPRQGHYEQYF. The V and J genes are TRBV27 and TRBJ2-7, with D possibly matching TRBD1 (6 bases). The CDR3 is 16 amino acids. The germline V and J ends were trimmed by 4 bases and 3 bases, with 19 bases remaining between them. Per the germline V gene, CDR1 is MNHEY and CDR2 is SMNVEV (reference sequence).

The sample holds many counts of this clonotype. V usage is TRBV7-8 and J usage is TRBJ1-5; D remains ambiguous. The CDR3 sequence is 16 residues long. The germline V gene encodes CDR1 SGHVS and CDR2 FQNEAQ. Trimming took 1 base from V and 1 from J, leaving 11 bases between them. The CDR3 bases are TGTGCCAGCAGCTTAGTGCCGGGTCCGAGCAATCAGCCCCAGCATTTT. It yields the protein CASSLVPGPSNQPQHF. Full variable domain (rest looked up from reference TRBV7-8 and TRBJ1-5): GAGVSQSPRYKVAKRGQDVALRCDPISGHVSLFWYQQALGQGPEFLTYFQNEAQLDKSGLPSDRFFAERPEGSVSTLKIQRTQQEDSAVYLCASSLVPGPSNQPQHFGDGTRLSIL.

This clonotype has a count of ten or more. The chain employs TRBV18 and TRBJ1-6; D gene ambiguous. Germline CDR1 and CDR2: KGHSH and LQKENI. The ends were cut back, 3 bases at V and 10 bases at J, with 7 bases in the middle. This CDR3 spans 12 amino acids. CDR3 in DNA: TGTGCCAGCTCACCGGATCAGTCACCCCTCCACTTT. Its protein product is CASSPDQSPLHF.

The chain couples TRBV12-3 or TRBV12-4 to TRBJ1-1; a possible D gene is TRBD1 (6 bases). V was shortened by 8 bases and J by 7 bases, with 11 bases between the two germline ends. The CDR3 sequence is 11 residues long. The CDR3 region has the DNA TGTGCCAGCGGTCGGGGGCGTGAAGCTTTCTTT. Encoded protein: CASGRGREAFF.

This clonotype was counted many times. The V call is TRBV5-1, the J call TRBJ1-1; perhaps TRBD1 as D (6 bases). V was pared by 4 bases and J by 1 base, with 11 bases between. CDR1 and CDR2 from the germline V gene are SGHRS and YFSETQ. This CDR3 spans 14 amino acids. CDR3 protein: CASSQTGRNTEAFF. The CDR3 DNA reads TGCGCCAGCAGCCAAACAGGGAGGAACACTGAAGCTTTCTTT.

This clonotype was seen repeatedly, ten times or more. J is TRBJ2-6 and V is TRBV15; D is ambiguous. Germline V gene data show CDR1 as LNHNV and CDR2 as YYDKDF (reference sequence). The CDR3 extends over 18 amino acids. Trimming stripped 1 base from V and 2 bases from J, with 15 bases between. The CDR3 sequence is CATSRVVGLTPGANVLTF. In nucleotides, the CDR3 is TGTGCCACCAGCAGAGTGGTAGGGCTGACTCCTGGGGCCAACGTCCTGACTTTC.

This clonotype has a count of ten or more. The J gene is TRBJ1-2, the V gene TRBV27, with unresolved D. V was trimmed by 4 bases and J by 2 bases, leaving 20 bases between them. Germline loops: CDR1 MNHEY, CDR2 SMNVEV (reference sequence). This CDR3 spans 17 amino acids. The chain's CDR3 is CASSSLPKTGLNYGYTF. In DNA, the CDR3 is TGTGCCAGCAGTTCCCTACCCAAGACCGGCTTAAACTATGGCTACACCTTC.

This clonotype was found many times. The chain combines TRBV24-1 with TRBJ1-5; D is uncertain. The CDR3 is 13 amino acids. The germline CDR1 and CDR2 sequences are KGHDR and SFDVKD. The V and J ends lost 4 bases and 2 bases respectively, with 5 bases between them. The CDR3: CATSDSGNQPQHF. The CDR3 DNA follows: TGTGCCACCAGTGACAGCGGCAATCAGCCCCAGCATTTT.

This clonotype has only a few counts. The gene calls are TRBV27 and TRBJ2-7; D is possibly TRBD2 (5 bases). The germline CDR1 and CDR2 sequences are MNHEY and SMNVEV (reference sequence). The V end was cut by 3 bases, the J end by 5 bases, with 14 bases between. This CDR3 is 14 amino acids long. CDR3: CASSFFSGADEQYF. The CDR3 nucleotides are TGTGCCAGCAGTTTTTTTAGTGGAGCGGACGAGCAGTACTTC.

This chain uses TRBV20-1 with TRBJ2-7; D gene uncertain. CDR1 and CDR2 (germline): DFQATT, SNEGSKA (reference sequence). V lost 3 bases, J lost 7 bases, and 13 bases lay in between. The CDR3 has 12 amino acids. This chain's CDR3 is CSASLGTSEQYF. The CDR3 region has the DNA TGCAGTGCTAGCCTAGGAACGAGTGAGCAGTACTTC.

This clonotype has only a few counts. In nucleotides, the CDR3 is TGTGCCAGCAGTCCCCTAAGGACGGGCCTAAACTATGGCTACACCTTC. Translating it yields CASSPLRTGLNYGYTF. The chain joins TRBV27 to TRBJ1-2; D is unresolved. CDR1 and CDR2 from the germline V gene are MNHEY and SMNVEV (reference sequence). This CDR3 spans 16 amino acids. The V gene lost 5 bases and the J gene lost 2 bases, with 18 bases spanning the gap.